One and the same sample provided the 3 T cell receptor beta chains below, sequenced in a study of cytomegalovirus exposure and HLA in healthy donors. Researchers ran the PCR with 60 Vbeta and 13 Jbeta primers. The repertoire was sequenced with immunoSEQ multiplex PCR; TCRdb's copy has only in-frame clones and lacks some. This sample has some 250,000 clones, with more than 75% found just once. The sample consisted of PBMCs. The receptors originated from a woman aged 40 to 49 in good health and CMV-seropositive.

Concerning this clone: Distinct nucleotide sequences in the sample also encode this CDR3. The chain links TRBV7-9 to TRBJ2-7; a possible D gene is TRBD1 (5 bases). Trimming removed 3 bases from V and 7 bases from J, with 10 bases in between. The CDR3 length is 12 residues. The germline gives CDR1 SEHNR, CDR2 FQNEAQ (reference sequence). For the CDR3, the DNA is TGTGCCAGCAGCTTGTCAGGGTCGGAGCAGTACTTC. Its protein is CASSLSGSEQYF.

This clone was counted between two and nine times. This chain connects TRBV9 to TRBJ1-3; a possible D gene is TRBD1 (5 bases). This CDR3 spans 14 amino acids. Germline values: CDR1 SGDLS, CDR2 YYNGEE. Deletions cut 2 bases from V and 4 bases from J, with 10 bases between. The CDR3 region has the DNA TGTGCCAGCAGCGTCTCAGGGTCCGGAAACACCATATATTTT. Amino acids: CASSVSGSGNTIYF.

J is TRBJ1-1 and V is TRBV5-1, with D possibly matching TRBD1 (6 bases). V was clipped by 3 bases and J by 7 bases, with 7 bases between them. The CDR3 is 11 residues long. The V gene's germline CDR1 is SGHRS and CDR2 YFSETQ. CDR3 sequence reads: CASSSGVEAFF. CDR3 in DNA: TGCGCCAGCAGCTCAGGGGTTGAAGCTTTCTTT.